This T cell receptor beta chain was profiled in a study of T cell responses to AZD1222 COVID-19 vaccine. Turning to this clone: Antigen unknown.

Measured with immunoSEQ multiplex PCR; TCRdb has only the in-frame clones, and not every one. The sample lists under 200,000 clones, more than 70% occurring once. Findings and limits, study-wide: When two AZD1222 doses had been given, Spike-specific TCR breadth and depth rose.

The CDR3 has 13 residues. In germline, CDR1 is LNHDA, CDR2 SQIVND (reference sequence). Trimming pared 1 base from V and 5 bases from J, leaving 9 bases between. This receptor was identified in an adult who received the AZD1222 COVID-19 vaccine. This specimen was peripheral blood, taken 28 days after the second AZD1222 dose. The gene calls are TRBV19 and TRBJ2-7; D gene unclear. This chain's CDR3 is CASSIVASNEQYF. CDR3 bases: TGTGCCAGTAGTATAGTGGCGTCCAACGAGCAGTACTTC.